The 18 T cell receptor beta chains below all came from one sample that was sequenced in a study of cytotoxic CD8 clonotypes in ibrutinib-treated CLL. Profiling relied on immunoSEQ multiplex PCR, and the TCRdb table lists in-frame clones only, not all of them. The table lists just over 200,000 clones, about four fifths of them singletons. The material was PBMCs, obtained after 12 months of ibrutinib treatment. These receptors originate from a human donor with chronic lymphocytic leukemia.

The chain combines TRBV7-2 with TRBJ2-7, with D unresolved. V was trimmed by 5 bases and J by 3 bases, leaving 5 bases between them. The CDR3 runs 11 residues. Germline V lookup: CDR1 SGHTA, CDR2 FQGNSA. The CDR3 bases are TGTGCCAGCAGCAACAGCTACGAGCAGTACTTC. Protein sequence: CASSNSYEQYF.

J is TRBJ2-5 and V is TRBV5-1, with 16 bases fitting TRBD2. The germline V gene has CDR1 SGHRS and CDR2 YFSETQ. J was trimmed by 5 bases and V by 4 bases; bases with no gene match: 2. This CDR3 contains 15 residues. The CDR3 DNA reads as TGCGCCAGCAGCGGGGGACTAGCGGGAGGGGAGACCCAGTACTTC. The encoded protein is CASSGGLAGGETQYF.

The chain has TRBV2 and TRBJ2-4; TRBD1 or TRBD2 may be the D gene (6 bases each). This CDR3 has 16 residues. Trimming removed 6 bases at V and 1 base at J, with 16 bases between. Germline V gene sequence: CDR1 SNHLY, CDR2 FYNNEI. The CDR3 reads CASRGGTLGAKNIQYF. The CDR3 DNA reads TGTGCCAGCAGAGGGGGGACCCTGGGGGCCAAAAACATTCAGTACTTC. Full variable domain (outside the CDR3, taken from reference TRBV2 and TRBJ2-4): EPEVTQTPSHQVTQMGQEVILRCVPISNHLYFYWYRQILGQKVEFLVSFYNNEISEKSEIFDDQFSVERPDGSNFTLKIRSTKLEDSAMYFCASRGGTLGAKNIQYFGAGTRLSVL.

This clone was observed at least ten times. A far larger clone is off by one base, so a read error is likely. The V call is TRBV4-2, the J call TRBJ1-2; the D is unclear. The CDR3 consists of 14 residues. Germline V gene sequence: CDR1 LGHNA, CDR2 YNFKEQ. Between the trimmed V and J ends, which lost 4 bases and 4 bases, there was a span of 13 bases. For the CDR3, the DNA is TGTGCCAGCAGCCCTACATTCTGGGGCTATGGCTACACCTTC. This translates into CASSPTFWGYGYTF.

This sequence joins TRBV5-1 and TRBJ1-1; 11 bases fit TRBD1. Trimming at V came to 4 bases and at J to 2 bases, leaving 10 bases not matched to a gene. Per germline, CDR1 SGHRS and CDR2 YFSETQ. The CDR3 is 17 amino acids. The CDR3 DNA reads TGCGCCAGCAGCCCCTCCGGGACAGGGGGTCTTAACACTGAAGCTTTCTTT. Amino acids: CASSPSGTGGLNTEAFF.

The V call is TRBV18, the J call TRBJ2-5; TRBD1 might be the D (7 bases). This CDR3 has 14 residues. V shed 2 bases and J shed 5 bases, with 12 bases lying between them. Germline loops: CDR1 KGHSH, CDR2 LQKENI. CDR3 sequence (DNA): TGTGCCAGCTCACCAAGCAGGGGGGTCGAGACCCAGTACTTC. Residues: CASSPSRGVETQYF. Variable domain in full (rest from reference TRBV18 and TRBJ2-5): NAGVMQNPRHLVRRRGQEARLRCSPMKGHSHVYWYRQLPEEGLKFMVYLQKENIIDESGMPKERFSAEFPKEGPSILRIQQVVRGDSAAYFCASSPSRGVETQYFGPGTRLLVL.

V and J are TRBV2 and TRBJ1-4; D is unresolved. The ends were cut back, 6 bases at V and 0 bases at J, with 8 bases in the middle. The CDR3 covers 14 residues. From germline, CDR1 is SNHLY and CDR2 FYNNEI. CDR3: CASRGGPTNEKLFF. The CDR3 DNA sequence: TGTGCCAGCAGGGGAGGCCCAACTAATGAAAAACTGTTTTTT.

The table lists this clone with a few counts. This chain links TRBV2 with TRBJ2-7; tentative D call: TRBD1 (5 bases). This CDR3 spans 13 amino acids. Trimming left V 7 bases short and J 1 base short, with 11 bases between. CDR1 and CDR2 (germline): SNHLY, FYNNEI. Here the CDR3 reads CASNGRVSYEQYF. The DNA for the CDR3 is TGTGCCAGCAATGGCAGGGTGTCCTACGAGCAGTACTTC.

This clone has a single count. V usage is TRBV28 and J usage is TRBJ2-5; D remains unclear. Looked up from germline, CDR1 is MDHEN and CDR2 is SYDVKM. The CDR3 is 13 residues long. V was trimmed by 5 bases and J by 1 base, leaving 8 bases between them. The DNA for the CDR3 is TGTGCCAGCAGTCTCCCGGTCCAAGAGACCCAGTACTTC. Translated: CASSLPVQETQYF. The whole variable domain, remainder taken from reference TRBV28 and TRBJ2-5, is DVKVTQSSRYLVKRTGEKVFLECVQDMDHENMFWYRQDPGLGLRLIYFSYDVKMKEKGDIPEGYSVSREKKERFSLILESASTNQTSMYLCASSLPVQETQYFGPGTRLLVL.

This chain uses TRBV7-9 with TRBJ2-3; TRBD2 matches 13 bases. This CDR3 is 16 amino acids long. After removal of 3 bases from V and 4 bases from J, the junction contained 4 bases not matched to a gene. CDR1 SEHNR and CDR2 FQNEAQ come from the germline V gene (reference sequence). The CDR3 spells CASSFGTSGEADTQYF. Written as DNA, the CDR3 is TGTGCCAGCAGCTTCGGGACTAGCGGGGAGGCAGATACGCAGTATTTT.

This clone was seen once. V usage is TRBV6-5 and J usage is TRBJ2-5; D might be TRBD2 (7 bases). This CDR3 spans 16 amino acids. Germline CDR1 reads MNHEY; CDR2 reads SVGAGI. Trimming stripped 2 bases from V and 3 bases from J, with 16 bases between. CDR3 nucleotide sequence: TGTGCCAGCAGTTACGGCCCGGGGGCGGGGGAAGAGACCCAGTACTTC. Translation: CASSYGPGAGEETQYF.

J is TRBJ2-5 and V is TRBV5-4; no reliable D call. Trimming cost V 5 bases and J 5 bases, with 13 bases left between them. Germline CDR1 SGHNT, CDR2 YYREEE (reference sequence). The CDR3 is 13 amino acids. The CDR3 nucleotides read TGTGCCAGCAGACTGAACCTGCAGGAGACCCAGTACTTC. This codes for CASRLNLQETQYF.

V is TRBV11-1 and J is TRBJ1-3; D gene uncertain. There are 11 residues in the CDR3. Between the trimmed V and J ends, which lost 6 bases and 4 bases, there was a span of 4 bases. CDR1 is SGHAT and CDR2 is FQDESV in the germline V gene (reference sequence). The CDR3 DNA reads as TGTGCCAGCAGGGGGGGAAACACCATATATTTT. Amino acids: CASRGGNTIYF. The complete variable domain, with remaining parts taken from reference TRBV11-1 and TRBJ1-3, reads EAEVAQSPRYKITEKSQAVAFWCDPISGHATLYWYRQILGQGPELLVQFQDESVVDDSQLPKDRFSAERLKGVDSTLKIQPAELGDSAMYLCASRGGNTIYFGEGSWLTVV.

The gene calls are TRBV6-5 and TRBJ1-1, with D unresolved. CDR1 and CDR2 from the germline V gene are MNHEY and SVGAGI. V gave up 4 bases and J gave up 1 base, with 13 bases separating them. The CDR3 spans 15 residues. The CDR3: CASSSSTPSNTEAFF. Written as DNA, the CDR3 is TGTGCCAGCAGTTCCTCAACACCATCGAACACTGAAGCTTTCTTT.

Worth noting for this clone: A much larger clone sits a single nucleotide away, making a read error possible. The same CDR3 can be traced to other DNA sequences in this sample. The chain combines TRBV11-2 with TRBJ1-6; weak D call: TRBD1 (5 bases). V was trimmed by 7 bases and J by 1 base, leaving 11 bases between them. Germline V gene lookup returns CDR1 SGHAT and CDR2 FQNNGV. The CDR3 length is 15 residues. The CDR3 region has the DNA TGTGCCAGCAACCCGGGGGGTTCCTATAATTCACCCCTCCACTTT. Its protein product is CASNPGGSYNSPLHF.

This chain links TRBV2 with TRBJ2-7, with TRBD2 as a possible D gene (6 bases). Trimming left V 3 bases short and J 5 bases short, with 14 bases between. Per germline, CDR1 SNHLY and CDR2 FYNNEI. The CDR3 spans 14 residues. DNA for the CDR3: TGTGCCAGCAGTGATTTAGGAGGGTTGAACGAGCAGTACTTC. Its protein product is CASSDLGGLNEQYF.

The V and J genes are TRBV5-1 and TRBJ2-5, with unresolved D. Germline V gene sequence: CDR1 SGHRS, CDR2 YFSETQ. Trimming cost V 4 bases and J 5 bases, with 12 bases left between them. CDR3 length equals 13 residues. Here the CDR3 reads CASSERYGETQYF. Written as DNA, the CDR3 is TGCGCCAGCAGCGAGAGGTACGGGGAGACCCAGTACTTC.

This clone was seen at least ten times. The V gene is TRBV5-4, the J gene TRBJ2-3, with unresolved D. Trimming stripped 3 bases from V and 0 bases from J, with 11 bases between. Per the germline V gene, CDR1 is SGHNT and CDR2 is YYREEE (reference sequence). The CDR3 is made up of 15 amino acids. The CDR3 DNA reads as TGTGCCAGCAGCTCAGGTTACCCTAGCACAGATACGCAGTATTTT. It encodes CASSSGYPSTDTQYF. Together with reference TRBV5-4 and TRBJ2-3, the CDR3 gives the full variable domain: ETGVTQSPTHLIKTRGQQVTLRCSSQSGHNTVSWYQQALGQGPQFIFQYYREEENGRGNFPPRFSGLQFPNYSSELNVNALELDDSALYLCASSSGYPSTDTQYFGPGTRLTVL.